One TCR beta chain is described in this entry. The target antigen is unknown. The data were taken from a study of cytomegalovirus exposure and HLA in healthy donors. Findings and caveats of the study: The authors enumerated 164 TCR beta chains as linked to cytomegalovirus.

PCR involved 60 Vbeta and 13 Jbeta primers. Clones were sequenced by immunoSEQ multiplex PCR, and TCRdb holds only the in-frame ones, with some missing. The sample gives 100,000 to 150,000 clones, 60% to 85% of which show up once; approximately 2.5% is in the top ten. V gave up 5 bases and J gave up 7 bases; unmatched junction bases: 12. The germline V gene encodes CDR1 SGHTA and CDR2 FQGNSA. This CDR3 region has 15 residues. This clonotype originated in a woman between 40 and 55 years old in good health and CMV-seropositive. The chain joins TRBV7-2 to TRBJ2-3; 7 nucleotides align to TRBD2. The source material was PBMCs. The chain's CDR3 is CASSPGTTNRYTQYF. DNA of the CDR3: TGTGCCAGCAGCCCCGGGACTACAAACCGATATACGCAGTATTTT.